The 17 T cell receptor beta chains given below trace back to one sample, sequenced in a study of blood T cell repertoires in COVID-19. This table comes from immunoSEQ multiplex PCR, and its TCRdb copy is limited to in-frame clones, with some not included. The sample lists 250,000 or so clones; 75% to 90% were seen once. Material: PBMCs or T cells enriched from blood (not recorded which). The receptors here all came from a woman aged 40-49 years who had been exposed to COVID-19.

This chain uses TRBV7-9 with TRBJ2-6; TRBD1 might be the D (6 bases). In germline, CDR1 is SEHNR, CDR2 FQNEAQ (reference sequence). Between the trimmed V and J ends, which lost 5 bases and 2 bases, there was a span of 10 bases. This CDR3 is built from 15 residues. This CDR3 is CASSQTGTGANVLTF. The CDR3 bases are TGTGCCAGCAGCCAAACAGGGACTGGGGCCAACGTCCTGACTTTC. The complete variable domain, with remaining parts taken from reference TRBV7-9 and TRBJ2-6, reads DTGVSQNPRHKITKRGQNVTFRCDPISEHNRLYWYRQTLGQGPEFLTYFQNEAQLEKSRLLSDRFSAERPKGSFSTLEIQRTEQGDSAMYLCASSQTGTGANVLTFGAGSRLTVL.

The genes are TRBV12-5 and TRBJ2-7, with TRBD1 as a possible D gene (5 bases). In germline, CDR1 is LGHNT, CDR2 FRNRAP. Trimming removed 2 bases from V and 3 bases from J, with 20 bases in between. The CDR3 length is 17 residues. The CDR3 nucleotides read TGTGCTAGTGGTTTGCCACCACCAAGGGCAGGGTACTACGAGCAGTACGTC. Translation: CASGLPPPRAGYYEQYV.

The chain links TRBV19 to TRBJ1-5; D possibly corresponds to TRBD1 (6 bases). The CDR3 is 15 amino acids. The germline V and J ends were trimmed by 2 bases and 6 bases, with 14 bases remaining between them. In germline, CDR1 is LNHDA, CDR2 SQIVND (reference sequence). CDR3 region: CASSITGHRAQPQHF. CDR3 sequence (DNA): TGTGCCAGTAGTATAACAGGGCACAGGGCTCAGCCCCAGCATTTT.

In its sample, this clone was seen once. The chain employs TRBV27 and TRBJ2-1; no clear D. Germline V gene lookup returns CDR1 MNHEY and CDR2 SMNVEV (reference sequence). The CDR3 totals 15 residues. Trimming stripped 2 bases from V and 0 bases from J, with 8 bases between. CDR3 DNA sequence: TGTGCCAGCAGTTTAAACGGGTACTCCTACAATGAGCAGTTCTTC. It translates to CASSLNGYSYNEQFF.

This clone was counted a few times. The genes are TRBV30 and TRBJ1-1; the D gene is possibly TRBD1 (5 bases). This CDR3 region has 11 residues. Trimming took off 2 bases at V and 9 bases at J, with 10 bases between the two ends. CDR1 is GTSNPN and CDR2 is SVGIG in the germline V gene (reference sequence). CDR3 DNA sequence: TGTGCCTGGAGTCAGGGCGTGCAAGCTTTCTTT. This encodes CAWSQGVQAFF.

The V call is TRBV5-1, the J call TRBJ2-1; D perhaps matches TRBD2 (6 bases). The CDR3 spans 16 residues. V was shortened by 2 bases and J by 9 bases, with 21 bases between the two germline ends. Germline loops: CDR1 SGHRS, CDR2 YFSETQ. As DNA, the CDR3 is TGCGCCAGCAGCTTCCTTGGCCCATGGCCGCGGGGTGAGCAGTTCTTC. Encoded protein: CASSFLGPWPRGEQFF.

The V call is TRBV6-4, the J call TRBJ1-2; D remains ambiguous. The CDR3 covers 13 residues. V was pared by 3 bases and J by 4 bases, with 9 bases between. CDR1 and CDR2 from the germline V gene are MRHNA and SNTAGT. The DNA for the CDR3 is TGTGCCAGCAGTGATGGGCAGGCCTATGGCTACACCTTC. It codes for CASSDGQAYGYTF.

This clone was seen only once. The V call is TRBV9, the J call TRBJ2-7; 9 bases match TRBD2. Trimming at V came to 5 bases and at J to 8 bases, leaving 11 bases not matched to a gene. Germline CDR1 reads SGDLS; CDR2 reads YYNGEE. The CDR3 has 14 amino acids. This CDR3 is CASSYGGGGDQQYF. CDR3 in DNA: TGTGCCAGCAGTTATGGAGGCGGGGGGGACCAGCAGTACTTC.

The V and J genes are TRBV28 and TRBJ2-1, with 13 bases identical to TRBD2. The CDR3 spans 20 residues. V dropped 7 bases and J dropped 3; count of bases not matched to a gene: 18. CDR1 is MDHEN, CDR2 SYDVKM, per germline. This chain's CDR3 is CASNLLAGGANAGLYNEQFF. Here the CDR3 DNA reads TGTGCCAGCAACTTACTAGCGGGAGGGGCAAACGCCGGCCTCTACAATGAGCAGTTCTTC.

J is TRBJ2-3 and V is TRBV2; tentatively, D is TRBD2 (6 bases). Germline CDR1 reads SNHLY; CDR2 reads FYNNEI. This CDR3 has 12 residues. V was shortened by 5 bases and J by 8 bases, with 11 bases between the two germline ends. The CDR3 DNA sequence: TGTGCCAGCAGTCTGGTGGGGGGTACGCAGTATTTT. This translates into CASSLVGGTQYF.

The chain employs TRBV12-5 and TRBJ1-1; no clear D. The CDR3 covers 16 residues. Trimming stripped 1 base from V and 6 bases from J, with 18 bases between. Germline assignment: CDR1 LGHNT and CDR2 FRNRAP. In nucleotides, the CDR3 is TGTGCTAGTGGTTTGGGCGACTGGATCGAGGAACCTGAAGCTTTCTTT. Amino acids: CASGLGDWIEEPEAFF.

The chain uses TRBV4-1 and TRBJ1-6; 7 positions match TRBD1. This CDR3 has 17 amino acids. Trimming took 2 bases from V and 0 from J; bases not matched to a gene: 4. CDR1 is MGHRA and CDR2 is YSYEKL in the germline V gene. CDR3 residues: CASSQTGATSYNSPLHF. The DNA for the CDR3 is TGCGCCAGCAGCCAAACAGGGGCGACCTCCTATAATTCACCCCTCCACTTT.

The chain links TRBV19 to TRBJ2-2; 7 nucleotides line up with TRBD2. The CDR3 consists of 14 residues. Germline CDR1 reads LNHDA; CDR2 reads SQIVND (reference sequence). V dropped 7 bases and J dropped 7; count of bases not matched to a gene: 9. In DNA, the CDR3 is TGTGCCAGTACCCGGGTCGCTAGCGGCGGGGAGCTGTTTTTT. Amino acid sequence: CASTRVASGGELFF.

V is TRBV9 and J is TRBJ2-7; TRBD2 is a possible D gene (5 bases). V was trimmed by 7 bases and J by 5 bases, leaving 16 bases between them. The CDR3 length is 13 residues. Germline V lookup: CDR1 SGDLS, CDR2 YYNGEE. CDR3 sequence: CASDVGERHEQYF. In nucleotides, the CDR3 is TGTGCCAGCGACGTTGGGGAGCGCCACGAGCAGTACTTC.

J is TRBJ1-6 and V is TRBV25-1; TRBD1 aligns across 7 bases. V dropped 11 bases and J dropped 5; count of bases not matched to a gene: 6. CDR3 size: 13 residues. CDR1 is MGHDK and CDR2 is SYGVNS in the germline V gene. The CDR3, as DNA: TGTGCCTCCTCGACAGGGAATAATTCACCCCTCCACTTT. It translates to CASSTGNNSPLHF. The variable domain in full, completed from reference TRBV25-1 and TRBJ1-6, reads EADIYQTPRYLVIGTGKKITLECSQTMGHDKMYWYQQDPGMELHLIHYSYGVNSTEKGDLSSESTVSRIRTEHFPLTLESARPSHTSQYLCASSTGNNSPLHFGNGTRLTVT.

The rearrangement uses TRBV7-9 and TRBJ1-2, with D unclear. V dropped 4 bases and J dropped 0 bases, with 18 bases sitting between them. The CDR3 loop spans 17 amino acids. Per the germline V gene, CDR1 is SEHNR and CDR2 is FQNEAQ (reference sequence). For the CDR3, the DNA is TGTGCCAGCAGCTGGCTCGGCGGAGCCCATGCTAACTATGGCTACACCTTC. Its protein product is CASSWLGGAHANYGYTF.

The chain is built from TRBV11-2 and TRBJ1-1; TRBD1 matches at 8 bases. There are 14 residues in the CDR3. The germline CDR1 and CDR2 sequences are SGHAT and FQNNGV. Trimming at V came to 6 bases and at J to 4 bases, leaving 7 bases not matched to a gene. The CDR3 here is CASRDTGGVTEAFF. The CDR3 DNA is TGTGCCAGCAGAGACACAGGGGGTGTCACTGAAGCTTTCTTT. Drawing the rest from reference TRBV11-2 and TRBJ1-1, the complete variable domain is EAGVAQSPRYKIIEKRQSVAFWCNPISGHATLYWYQQILGQGPKLLIQFQNNGVVDDSQLPKDRFSAERLKGVDSTLKIQPAKLEDSAVYLCASRDTGGVTEAFFGQGTRLTVV.